The sequence of this TCR beta chain was determined in a study of cytotoxic CD8 clonotypes in ibrutinib-treated CLL. The CDR3 loop spans 16 amino acids. Germline V CDR1 and CDR2: SGDLS, YYNGEE. V lost 1 base, J lost 7 bases, and 6 bases stayed unmatched. This table comes from immunoSEQ multiplex PCR, and its TCRdb copy is limited to in-frame clones, with some not included. The table has around 70,000 clones, 90% seen once. This chain joins TRBV9 and TRBJ2-2, with TRBD2 identical over 11 bases. This receptor was taken from a human donor with chronic lymphocytic leukemia. The sequencing used PBMCs, collected after 12 months of ibrutinib treatment. This chain's CDR3 is CASSVSTSGTIGELFF. For the CDR3, the DNA is TGTGCCAGCAGCGTATCGACTAGCGGGACGATCGGGGAGCTGTTTTTT.